The 22 T cell receptor beta chains reported below all come from one sample, sequenced in a study of T-cell reconstitution after alpha-beta-depleted transplantation in children. The authors prepared the TCRbeta library with unique molecular identifiers. TCRdb recomputed calls from the PCR reads with MiXCR, one row per CDR3 protein. The sample has about 500,000 distinct CDR3 sequences, about an eighth seen once; the top ten hold 12% to 15%. The sequences come from PBMCs, mostly from graft donor cells, collected 180 days after TCRalphabeta/CD19-depleted stem cell transplant. The receptors originated from a female patient aged 2-9 years who had a stem cell transplant for aplastic anemia, so the T cells may come from the graft donor.

The V and J genes are TRBV6-4 and TRBJ2-1, with 12 bases matching TRBD2. Germline V gene sequence: CDR1 MRHNA, CDR2 SNTAGT. The trim removed 5 bases at V and 9 bases at J, leaving 5 bases unmatched. The CDR3 extends over 14 amino acids. The CDR3 loop is CASSPTSGSGEQFF. The CDR3 nucleotides read TGTGCCAGCAGTCCGACTAGCGGGAGTGGTGAGCAGTTCTTC.

The chain links TRBV28 to TRBJ1-1; D ambiguous. Trimming removed 6 bases at V and 0 bases at J, with 8 bases between. The CDR3 is made up of 13 amino acids. The germline V gene encodes CDR1 MDHEN and CDR2 SYDVKM. The CDR3 is CASSDTLNTEAFF. The CDR3 bases are TGTGCCAGCAGCGATACATTGAACACTGAAGCTTTCTTT.

The rearrangement links TRBV29-1 to TRBJ1-1; possibly TRBD1 for D (6 bases). Germline assignment: CDR1 SQVTM and CDR2 ANQGSEA. The CDR3 runs to 14 residues. V was pared by 5 bases and J by 3 bases, with 16 bases between. CDR3 amino acids: CSVRGGLSDTEAFF. CDR3 nucleotide sequence: TGCAGCGTTCGGGGGGGGCTGAGTGACACTGAAGCTTTCTTT.

The chain combines TRBV6-5 with TRBJ1-5; 7 nucleotides align to TRBD1. This CDR3 has 14 amino acids. The germline V gene has CDR1 MNHEY and CDR2 SVGAGI. The V segment lost 2 bases and the J segment 5 bases; nucleotides outside the gene matches: 3. CDR3 amino acids: CASSYGTADQPQHF. In nucleotides, the CDR3 is TGTGCCAGCAGTTACGGGACAGCGGATCAGCCCCAGCATTTT.

This clonotype was seen many times. The J gene is TRBJ2-1, the V gene TRBV6-2 or TRBV6-3; tentatively, D is TRBD2 (6 bases). CDR1 and CDR2 (germline): MNHEY, SVGEGT. The V end lost 6 bases, the J end lost 0 bases, and 15 bases lay between the germline ends. The CDR3 spans 16 residues. Written as DNA, the CDR3 is TGTGCCAGCAGACTAATAGCGGTTAGCTCCTACAATGAGCAGTTCTTC. Protein product: CASRLIAVSSYNEQFF.

This clonotype was seen a few times. The CDR3 is CASSPRGGLNTEAFF. The CDR3 DNA sequence: TGTGCCAGCAGCCCCCGAGGTGGGTTGAACACTGAAGCTTTCTTT. This chain connects TRBV14 to TRBJ1-1; no clear D. The V and J ends lost 4 bases and 0 bases respectively, with 12 bases between them. From germline, CDR1 is SGHDN and CDR2 FVKESK. The CDR3 is 15 residues long.

This clonotype was recorded a few times. This rearrangement joins TRBV7-9 to TRBJ2-2; 9 bases agree with TRBD2. The CDR3 sequence is 16 residues long. Germline CDR1 SEHNR, CDR2 FQNEAQ (reference sequence). V dropped 1 base and J dropped 3; count of bases not matched to a gene: 3. Written as DNA, the CDR3 is TGTGCCAGCAGCTTAGGGGGACTAGCCGACACCGGGGAGCTGTTTTTT. Amino acids: CASSLGGLADTGELFF.

This clonotype was counted a few times. The rearrangement links TRBV28 to TRBJ1-4, with D possibly being TRBD1 (5 bases). CDR3 length equals 12 residues. The germline V and J ends were trimmed by 4 bases and 9 bases, with 9 bases remaining between them. From germline, CDR1 is MDHEN and CDR2 SYDVKM. Here the CDR3 reads CASSSGRKKLFF. DNA of the CDR3: TGTGCCAGCAGTTCAGGGCGGAAAAAACTGTTTTTT.

As regards this clonotype: Likely a read error: the CDR3 ends without its conserved phenylalanine or tryptophan. CDR3 loop: CASSLMPSSADQETQYL. The CDR3 DNA reads TGTGCCAGCAGCTTAATGCCCTCGTCGGCCGACCAAGAGACCCAGTACTTA. V is TRBV7-7 and J is TRBJ2-5; D is unclear. Trimming removed 2 bases at V and 0 bases at J, with 16 bases between. Germline CDR1 and CDR2: SSHAT and FNYEAQ (reference sequence). The CDR3 covers 17 residues.

The CDR3 DNA reads as TGCGCCAGCAGCTTGAACCTCATATTTGCAGCACAAAACACCGGGGAGCTGTTTTTT. Translating gives CASSLNLIFAAQNTGELFF. V usage is TRBV5-1 and J usage is TRBJ2-2; D remains unclear. Germline assignment: CDR1 SGHRS and CDR2 YFSETQ. V lost 1 base to trimming and J lost 2 bases, with 21 bases between them. This CDR3 comprises 19 residues.

This clonotype showed up just a few times. The chain combines TRBV7-9 with TRBJ2-7, with 7 positions matching TRBD1. The CDR3 consists of 14 residues. Germline values: CDR1 SEHNR, CDR2 FQNEAQ (reference sequence). V gave up 5 bases and J gave up 2 bases; unmatched junction bases: 6. The CDR3 is CASSPIGTAYEQYF. CDR3 in DNA: TGTGCCAGCAGCCCAATAGGGACAGCCTACGAGCAGTACTTC.

V and J are TRBV11-1 and TRBJ2-1; 7 bases line up with TRBD2. This CDR3 is 20 amino acids long. Germline CDR1 reads SGHAT; CDR2 reads FQDESV (reference sequence). J lost 4 bases, V lost 3 bases, and 21 bases had no gene match. The CDR3 coding sequence is TGTGCCAGCAGCTTCTCCCCCGGTTATGGGGAGGGCCGGGGTTACAATGAGCAGTTCTTC. Translating it yields CASSFSPGYGEGRGYNEQFF.

This clonotype was counted between two and nine times. The chain has TRBV12-5 and TRBJ1-3; TRBD1 matches at 7 bases. The CDR3 is 13 residues long. Germline trimming cut 6 bases from V and 1 base from J; bases unmatched to any gene: 0. Germline V gene sequence: CDR1 LGHNT, CDR2 FRNRAP. CDR3 in DNA: TGTGCTAGTGGGACAGGGTCTGGAAACACCATATATTTT. Translated, it gives CASGTGSGNTIYF. The complete variable domain, with remaining parts taken from reference TRBV12-5 and TRBJ1-3, reads DARVTQTPRHKVTEMGQEVTMRCQPILGHNTVFWYRQTMMQGLELLAYFRNRAPLDDSGMPKDRFSAEMPDATLATLKIQPSEPRDSAVYFCASGTGSGNTIYFGEGSWLTVV.

The J gene is TRBJ2-7, the V gene TRBV28, with D tentatively TRBD2 (6 bases). There are 11 residues in the CDR3. Germline-derived CDR1 and CDR2 are MDHEN and SYDVKM. V dropped 8 bases and J dropped 7 bases, with 12 bases sitting between them. The CDR3 DNA follows: TGTGCCAGCTATGGGGGGAGGGAGCAGTACTTC. Its protein is CASYGGREQYF. The variable domain in full, with the rest retrieved from reference TRBV28 and TRBJ2-7, is DVKVTQSSRYLVKRTGEKVFLECVQDMDHENMFWYRQDPGLGLRLIYFSYDVKMKEKGDIPEGYSVSREKKERFSLILESASTNQTSMYLCASYGGREQYFGPGTRLTVT.

This clonotype was picked up many times. DNA of the CDR3: TGCGCCAGCAGCCAAGATTGGGGGTCGGACATTCAGTACTTC. This translates into CASSQDWGSDIQYF. The chain uses TRBV4-3 and TRBJ2-4; D may match TRBD1 or TRBD2 (5 bases each). The CDR3 extends over 14 amino acids. CDR1 is LGHNA, CDR2 YSLEER, per germline. V lost 0 bases, J lost 8 bases, and 11 bases lay in between.

This clonotype has just a few counts. The rearrangement uses TRBV28 and TRBJ2-1; D unclear. The CDR3 covers 15 residues. V lost 5 bases, J lost 8 bases, and 19 bases lay in between. The germline CDR1 and CDR2 sequences are MDHEN and SYDVKM. As DNA, the CDR3 is TGTGCCAGCAGTCGAATAGTTTTATTCTATGATGAGCAGTTCTTC. Its translation: CASSRIVLFYDEQFF.

This clonotype was picked up a small number of times. The J gene is TRBJ2-1, the V gene TRBV10-3; 13 bases are a match to TRBD2. The CDR3 is 15 amino acids. V dropped 2 bases and J dropped 9; count of bases not matched to a gene: 4. Per germline, CDR1 ENHRY and CDR2 SYGVKD. The CDR3 DNA is TGTGCCATCAGTGAGGGACTAGCGGGAGTTTTTGAGCAGTTCTTC. Protein sequence: CAISEGLAGVFEQFF.

This chain uses TRBV20-1 with TRBJ2-5; tentatively, D is TRBD1 (5 bases). CDR3 length: 15 residues. The V and J ends lost 0 bases and 0 bases respectively, with 11 bases between them. From germline, CDR1 is DFQATT and CDR2 SNEGSKA (reference sequence). CDR3 sequence: CSARDRTQYQETQYF. CDR3 bases: TGCAGTGCTAGAGACCGGACACAGTACCAAGAGACCCAGTACTTC.

The chain has TRBV5-1 and TRBJ2-5; D remains unclear. Germline CDR1 and CDR2: SGHRS and YFSETQ. This CDR3 region has 14 residues. Deletions cut 0 bases from V and 2 bases from J, with 8 bases between. CDR3 loop: CASSLAATQETQYF. In nucleotides, the CDR3 is TGCGCCAGCAGCTTGGCTGCTACTCAAGAGACCCAGTACTTC.

A few counts support this clonotype. This chain links TRBV7-9 with TRBJ2-1; TRBD1 might be the D (6 bases). Germline V gene data show CDR1 as SEHNR and CDR2 as FQNEAQ (reference sequence). Trimming left V 3 bases short and J 8 bases short, with 11 bases between. The CDR3 spans 13 residues. The CDR3 region is CASSFLGADEQFF. The CDR3 DNA follows: TGTGCCAGCAGCTTTCTGGGGGCGGATGAGCAGTTCTTC.

J is TRBJ1-1 and V is TRBV5-1, with 7 nucleotides matching TRBD1. Trimming at V came to 4 bases and at J to 2 bases, leaving 5 bases not matched to a gene. CDR3 size: 14 residues. Looked up from germline, CDR1 is SGHRS and CDR2 is YFSETQ. CDR3 amino acids: CASSAGQINTEAFF. In nucleotides, the CDR3 is TGCGCCAGCAGCGCGGGACAGATTAACACTGAAGCTTTCTTT. Full variable domain (rest looked up from reference TRBV5-1 and TRBJ1-1): KAGVTQTPRYLIKTRGQQVTLSCSPISGHRSVSWYQQTPGQGLQFLFEYFSETQRNKGNFPGRFSGRQFSNSRSEMNVSTLELGDSALYLCASSAGQINTEAFFGQGTRLTVV.

The table lists this clonotype with many counts. This chain connects TRBV5-1 to TRBJ2-1; D not resolved. The CDR3 contains 16 residues. V shed 0 bases and J shed 8 bases, with 18 bases lying between them. CDR1 is SGHRS and CDR2 is YFSETQ in the germline V gene. CDR3 sequence (DNA): TGCGCCAGCAGCTTGGCCTACTGGCTGGGATCCGATGAGCAGTTCTTC. This sequence encodes CASSLAYWLGSDEQFF. The full variable domain, with the rest looked up from reference TRBV5-1 and TRBJ2-1, is KAGVTQTPRYLIKTRGQQVTLSCSPISGHRSVSWYQQTPGQGLQFLFEYFSETQRNKGNFPGRFSGRQFSNSRSEMNVSTLELGDSALYLCASSLAYWLGSDEQFFGPGTRLTVL.